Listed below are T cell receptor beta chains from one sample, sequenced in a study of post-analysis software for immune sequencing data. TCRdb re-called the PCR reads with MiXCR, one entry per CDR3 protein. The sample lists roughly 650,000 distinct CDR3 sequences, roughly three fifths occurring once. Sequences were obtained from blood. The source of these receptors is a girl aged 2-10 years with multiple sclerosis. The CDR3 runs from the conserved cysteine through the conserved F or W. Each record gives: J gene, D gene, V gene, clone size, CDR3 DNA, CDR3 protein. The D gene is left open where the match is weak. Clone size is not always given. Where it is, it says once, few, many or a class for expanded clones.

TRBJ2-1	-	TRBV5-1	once	TGCGCCAGCAGCTTGAAGAGCAGTTTCTCCTACAATGAGCAGTTCTTC	CASSLKSSFSYNEQFF
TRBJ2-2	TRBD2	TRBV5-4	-	TGTGCCAGCAGCTTGGCCGCGGTCCGCAGGGAAATGGCGGGGGGCACAACCGGGGAGCTGTTTTTT	CASSLAAVRREMAGGTTGELFF
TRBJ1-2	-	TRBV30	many	TGTGCCTGGAGGGACAGTCCTAACTATGGCTACACCTTC	CAWRDSPNYGYTF
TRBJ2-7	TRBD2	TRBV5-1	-	TGCGCCAGCAGCCCCTCAAGCGGGAGGAACGAGCAGTACTTC	CASSPSSGRNEQYF
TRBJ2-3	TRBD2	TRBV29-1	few	TGCAGCGTCGCGGGACTAGCGGGCGGCACAGATACGCAGTATTTT	CSVAGLAGGTDTQYF
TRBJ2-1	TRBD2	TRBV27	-	TGTGCCAGCAGTTTATCCGTCGGCGGGGGGCGCAACTACAATGAGCAGTTCTTC	CASSLSVGGGRNYNEQFF
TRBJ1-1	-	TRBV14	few	TGTGCCAGCAGCCAACTTCGGGGAAACACTGAAGCTTTCTTT	CASSQLRGNTEAFF
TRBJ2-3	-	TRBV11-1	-	TGTGCCAGCAGCTTCGAGTGGTCGAGCACAGATACGCAGTATTTT	CASSFEWSSTDTQYF
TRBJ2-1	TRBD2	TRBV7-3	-	TGTGCCAGCAGCTTAGCGGGAGAAGTCCATAAGCAGTTCTTC	CASSLAGEVHKQFF
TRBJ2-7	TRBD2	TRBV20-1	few	TGCAGTGGGACCGAGGGGACTAGCGGGAGTGGCGAGCAGTACTTC	CSGTEGTSGSGEQYF
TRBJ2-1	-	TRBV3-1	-	TGTGCCAGCAGCCAAGATTCGTCTGCGATCAATGAGCAGTTCTTC	CASSQDSSAINEQFF
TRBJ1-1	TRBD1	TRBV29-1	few	TGCAGCGTTGACCGACAGGGACTGAACACTGAAGCTTTCTTT	CSVDRQGLNTEAFF
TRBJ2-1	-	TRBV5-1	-	TGCGCCAGCAGCTTGGACGGGGCGCGGGGTAGTGAGCAGTTCTTC	CASSLDGARGSEQFF